The 10 T cell receptor beta chains given below trace back to one sample, sequenced in a study of cytomegalovirus exposure and HLA in healthy donors. PCR was performed using 60 Vbeta and 13 Jbeta primers. Produced via immunoSEQ multiplex PCR; TCRdb's table is partial and in-frame only. The sample records some 130,000 clones, roughly 80% being singletons. The sequenced material came from PBMCs. These receptors were obtained from a woman in her fifties or sixties in good health and CMV-seropositive.

V and J are TRBV19 and TRBJ1-5; D might be TRBD1 (5 bases). Trimming removed 6 bases from V and 0 bases from J, with 15 bases in between. Per germline, CDR1 LNHDA and CDR2 SQIVND (reference sequence). CDR3 length equals 16 residues. The CDR3 DNA reads as TGTGCCAGTAGCATGAACTCCAGGGTTAGCAATCAGCCCCAGCATTTT. It codes for CASSMNSRVSNQPQHF.

The chain recombines TRBV30 with TRBJ1-2, with D unclear. The CDR3 length is 11 residues. V was shortened by 5 bases and J by 3 bases, with 7 bases between the two germline ends. Germline-derived CDR1 and CDR2 are GTSNPN and SVGIG (reference sequence). DNA of the CDR3: TGTGCCTGGGACTTGGACTATGGCTACACCTTC. It encodes CAWDLDYGYTF.

The J gene is TRBJ1-2, the V gene TRBV7-3; 7 nucleotides align to TRBD1. Germline CDR1 reads SGHTA; CDR2 reads FQGTGA. V trimming: 2 bases; J trimming: 8 bases; junction bases outside the gene matches: 8. The CDR3 runs to 14 residues. In DNA form, the CDR3 reads TGTGCCAGCAGCTTAGGGACAGCTGAGTCGGGCTACACCTTC. Translated, it gives CASSLGTAESGYTF.

This chain's CDR3 is CAWSPGYSGTEAFF. The DNA for the CDR3 is TGTGCCTGGAGTCCAGGGTATTCTGGCACTGAAGCTTTCTTT. This sequence joins TRBV30 and TRBJ1-1, with a tentative D call TRBD1 (5 bases). This CDR3 is 14 amino acids long. Trimming pared 2 bases from V and 4 bases from J, leaving 14 bases between. CDR1 is GTSNPN and CDR2 is SVGIG in the germline V gene (reference sequence).

The J gene is TRBJ1-3, the V gene TRBV7-9; D ambiguous. Per the germline V gene, CDR1 is SEHNR and CDR2 is FQNEAQ (reference sequence). The V end lost 2 bases, the J end lost 3 bases, and 5 bases lay between the germline ends. This CDR3 contains 13 residues. DNA of the CDR3: TGTGCCAGCAGCTTACCCCTTGGAAACACCATATATTTT. Translating it yields CASSLPLGNTIYF. The whole variable domain, remainder taken from reference TRBV7-9 and TRBJ1-3, is DTGVSQNPRHKITKRGQNVTFRCDPISEHNRLYWYRQTLGQGPEFLTYFQNEAQLEKSRLLSDRFSAERPKGSFSTLEIQRTEQGDSAMYLCASSLPLGNTIYFGEGSWLTVV.

The chain employs TRBV6-5 and TRBJ1-1, with no clear D. CDR1 is MNHEY and CDR2 is SVGAGI in the germline V gene. Trimming took 4 bases from V and 7 from J, leaving 16 bases between them. The CDR3 spans 14 residues. CDR3 loop: CASSFQKGGFEAFF. CDR3 bases: TGTGCCAGCAGTTTCCAAAAAGGAGGCTTTGAAGCTTTCTTT.

The genes are TRBV6-1 and TRBJ2-3; 8 nucleotides agree with TRBD2. Looked up from germline, CDR1 is MNHNS and CDR2 is SASEGT. V was pared by 3 bases and J by 1 base, with 3 bases of the junction left unmatched. The CDR3 runs to 15 residues. CDR3 protein: CASSDSGGRTDTQYF. The DNA for the CDR3 is TGTGCCAGCAGTGACTCGGGGGGGCGCACAGATACGCAGTATTTT.

This clone appeared a few times. The chain recombines TRBV5-4 with TRBJ1-4; a possible D gene is TRBD1 (6 bases). Germline V gene lookup returns CDR1 SGHNT and CDR2 YYREEE (reference sequence). The CDR3 has 15 residues. Trimming pared 2 bases from V and 7 bases from J, leaving 15 bases between. CDR3 in DNA: TGTGCCAGCAGCTTTTCAGGGGCTGCGGGTGAAAAACTGTTTTTT. This codes for CASSFSGAAGEKLFF.

The rearrangement links TRBV5-6 to TRBJ2-2; maybe TRBD1 (7 bases). With 0 bases removed from V and 4 bases from J, the gap between germline ends came to 13 bases. This CDR3 spans 16 amino acids. From germline, CDR1 is SGHDT and CDR2 YYEEEE. CDR3 nucleotide sequence: TGTGCCAGCAGCTTGGAGGGCCAGGGGGGCACCGGGGAGCTGTTTTTT. Residues: CASSLEGQGGTGELFF.

The rearrangement uses TRBV28 and TRBJ1-1, with D possibly being TRBD1 (6 bases). CDR3 length: 14 residues. The V gene's germline CDR1 is MDHEN and CDR2 SYDVKM. Trimming stripped 3 bases from V and 2 bases from J, with 10 bases between. CDR3 sequence (DNA): TGTGCCAGCAGTTTCCGAGGGGGTAACACTGAAGCTTTCTTT. Encoded protein: CASSFRGGNTEAFF.